The 16 T cell receptor beta chains in this list originate from one sample, sequenced in a study of neurological immune-mediated disorders. TCRdb processed the 5' RACE reads anew with MiXCR; each CDR3 protein has one entry. The table records 77,000 or so distinct CDR3 sequences, about 9% of them present only once. Sequencing input: PBMCs. Receptors were obtained from a man aged 45-65 years in good health.

This clonotype was observed at least ten times. V is TRBV20-1 and J is TRBJ1-1, with TRBD1 matching over 8 bases. Trimming cost V 0 bases and J 3 bases; bases outside gene matches: 6. Germline V CDR1 and CDR2: DFQATT, SNEGSKA (reference sequence). The CDR3 length is 15 residues. In DNA, the CDR3 is TGCAGTGCTAGAGACGCGGGCAGGGGGCACACTGAAGCTTTCTTT. Translation: CSARDAGRGHTEAFF.

This clonotype was recorded at least ten times. This sequence joins TRBV7-2 and TRBJ2-2, with a weak D call TRBD2 (6 bases). The V and J ends lost 6 bases and 4 bases respectively, with 18 bases between them. CDR1 is SGHTA, CDR2 FQGNSA, per germline. CDR3 length equals 16 residues. The CDR3 loop is CASRPRPLGGTGELFF. CDR3 nucleotides: TGTGCCAGCAGACCTAGGCCCTTGGGGGGCACCGGGGAGCTGTTTTTT.

This clonotype has ten or more counts. The chain links TRBV7-2 to TRBJ1-5; D is undetermined. Germline-derived CDR1 and CDR2 are SGHTA and FQGNSA. CDR3 size: 14 residues. The V gene lost 2 bases and the J gene lost 3 bases, with 8 bases spanning the gap. CDR3 in amino acids: CASSLSTYNQPQHF. The CDR3 DNA reads TGTGCCAGCAGCTTAAGCACCTACAATCAGCCCCAGCATTTT.

This clonotype was counted many times. The chain uses TRBV7-8 and TRBJ1-2, with D perhaps TRBD1 (6 bases). The CDR3 spans 15 residues. The V and J ends lost 3 bases and 5 bases respectively, with 16 bases between them. Per germline, CDR1 SGHVS and CDR2 FQNEAQ. CDR3 loop: CASSFLNRELYGYTF. For the CDR3, the DNA is TGTGCCAGCAGCTTCTTAAACAGGGAATTATATGGCTACACCTTC.

This clonotype appeared many times. CDR3 nucleotide sequence: TGCAGTGCTCTGGACCCCGACAGGGGAAGGAATCAGCCCCAGCATTTT. Its protein product is CSALDPDRGRNQPQHF. This rearrangement joins TRBV20-1 to TRBJ1-5; 8 positions match TRBD1. The CDR3 consists of 16 residues. Looked up from germline, CDR1 is DFQATT and CDR2 is SNEGSKA (reference sequence). With V trimmed by 5 bases and J by 4 bases, 13 bases remained unmatched.

In its sample, this clonotype was seen many times. This chain joins TRBV3-1 and TRBJ1-2, with TRBD1 matching 9 bases. J lost 4 bases, V lost 2 bases, and 2 bases had no gene match. The CDR3 is 14 amino acids. Germline V CDR1 and CDR2: LGHDT, YNNKEL (reference sequence). The CDR3 DNA reads TGTGCCAGCAGCCAATCGGACAGGGGCTATGGCTACACCTTC. Amino acids: CASSQSDRGYGYTF.

This clonotype was counted between two and nine times. V and J are TRBV7-2 and TRBJ2-7; the D is unclear. V lost 2 bases to trimming and J lost 0 bases, with 8 bases between them. The CDR3 contains 14 residues. Germline lookup yields CDR1 SGHTA and CDR2 FQGNSA. CDR3 nucleotides: TGTGCCAGCAGCTTATTTCTGAACTCCTACGAGCAGTACTTC. This sequence encodes CASSLFLNSYEQYF. The whole variable domain, remainder taken from reference TRBV7-2 and TRBJ2-7, is GAGVSQSPSNKVTEKGKDVELRCDPISGHTALYWYRQSLGQGLEFLIYFQGNSAPDKSGLPSDRFSAERTGGSVSTLTIQRTQQEDSAVYLCASSLFLNSYEQYFGPGTRLTVT.

In its sample, this clonotype was seen a few times. The V and J genes are TRBV1 and TRBJ1-5; whether TRBD1, the table's D call, matches the DNA was not checked. TRBV1 is a documented pseudogene. The CDR3 has 17 residues. DNA of the CDR3: TGCACCAGCAGCCCTAGGGACAGGGGGAGATCGGATCAGCCCCAGCATTTT. It specifies CTSSPRDRGRSDQPQHF.

This clonotype was found many times. The genes are TRBV7-3 and TRBJ1-1; tentatively, D is TRBD1 (6 bases). V lost 2 bases and J lost 1, with 11 bases in between. The CDR3 extends over 15 amino acids. Per germline, CDR1 SGHTA and CDR2 FQGTGA. CDR3 coding DNA: TGTGCCAGCAGCTTATATCAGGGGCGGAACACTGAAGCTTTCTTT. Translation gives CASSLYQGRNTEAFF.

V is TRBV4-2 and J is TRBJ2-1, with 16 bases identical to TRBD2. Trimming at V came to 3 bases and at J to 10 bases, leaving 3 bases not matched to a gene. Germline CDR1 LGHNA, CDR2 YNFKEQ. The CDR3 has 15 amino acids. The CDR3 reads CASSQGLAGGREQFF. The DNA for the CDR3 is TGTGCCAGCAGCCAGGGACTAGCGGGGGGGCGAGAGCAGTTCTTC.

This clonotype was seen many times. This chain connects TRBV6-6 to TRBJ2-1; 9 nucleotides agree with TRBD1. The V and J ends lost 6 bases and 8 bases, in that order; junction bases with no gene match: 11. The CDR3 runs to 15 residues. Germline CDR1 and CDR2: MNHNY and SVGAGI (reference sequence). The CDR3 is CASSPGTGNWDEQFF. CDR3 DNA: TGTGCCAGCAGCCCCGGGACAGGGAATTGGGATGAGCAGTTCTTC.

V gene TRBV20-1 combines with J gene TRBJ2-7, with 12 bases lining up with TRBD1. With V trimmed by 5 bases and J by 5 bases, 7 bases remained unmatched. From germline, CDR1 is DFQATT and CDR2 SNEGSKA (reference sequence). This CDR3 region has 14 residues. CDR3 DNA: TGCAGTGCTCGGCAAGGGACAGGGGGCCACGAGCAGTACTTC. It codes for CSARQGTGGHEQYF.

This clonotype was counted ten times or more. This chain connects TRBV20-1 to TRBJ2-3; 8 nucleotides align to TRBD2. Germline-derived CDR1 and CDR2 are DFQATT and SNEGSKA (reference sequence). V dropped 6 bases and J dropped 2; count of bases not matched to a gene: 10. The length of the CDR3 is 15 residues. The CDR3 DNA follows: TGCAGTGCCAAGCTAGCGGGTGGGTCCACAGATACGCAGTATTTT. Translating gives CSAKLAGGSTDTQYF.

There are many counts of this clonotype. The chain carries TRBV5-5 and TRBJ2-1; possible D gene TRBD2, 6 bases. The CDR3 extends over 22 amino acids. Germline values: CDR1 SGHKS, CDR2 YYEKEE (reference sequence). Trimming stripped 4 bases from V and 0 bases from J, with 32 bases between. CDR3 bases: TGTGCCAGCAGCAGCCGGGCCCCTCGAGGACTGGGACTGGGGAGCTCCTACAATGAGCAGTTCTTC. Translating it yields CASSSRAPRGLGLGSSYNEQFF.

At least ten counts were recorded for this clonotype. The V call is TRBV15, the J call TRBJ2-7, with TRBD1 as a possible D gene (5 bases). Trimming shortened V by 6 bases and J by 3 bases, and 9 bases separated the two germline ends. Germline assignment: CDR1 LNHNV and CDR2 YYDKDF (reference sequence). The CDR3 loop spans 12 amino acids. CDR3 sequence (DNA): TGTGCCACCAGTCAGGGCAACTACGAGCAGTACTTC. This translates into CATSQGNYEQYF.

In its sample, this clonotype was seen many times. The V gene is TRBV7-6, the J gene TRBJ2-6; D call uncertain. The V end was cut by 1 base, the J end by 3 bases, with 7 bases between. Germline CDR1 is SGHVS and CDR2 is FNYEAQ. The CDR3 covers 15 residues. The CDR3 coding sequence is TGTGCCAGCAGCTTAGAACGCGGTGGGGCCAACGTCCTGACTTTC. Translated: CASSLERGGANVLTF.